A single sample is the source of the 8 T cell receptor beta chains below, sequenced in a study of cytomegalovirus exposure and HLA in healthy donors. Use of 60 Vbeta and 13 Jbeta primers characterized the PCR. Assay used: immunoSEQ multiplex PCR; TCRdb lists only in-frame clones, some missing. This sample has under 200,000 clones; approximately 67% occur once, and the top ten carry less than 3%. Sequences were obtained from PBMCs. Receptor source: a man in his forties in good health and CMV-seronegative.

The chain carries TRBV10-3 and TRBJ2-1; TRBD2 matches at 8 bases. J lost 6 bases, V lost 8 bases, and 12 bases had no gene match. The CDR3 is 15 residues long. In germline, CDR1 is ENHRY, CDR2 SYGVKD. The CDR3 sequence is CAIGSSGLVTNEQFF. CDR3 DNA: TGTGCCATCGGTTCCTCGGGACTAGTAACCAATGAGCAGTTCTTC.

The chain is built from TRBV4-2 and TRBJ2-2, with 7 nucleotides matching TRBD2. CDR1 is LGHNA, CDR2 YNFKEQ, per germline. This CDR3 contains 18 residues. V lost 1 base to trimming and J lost 7 bases; unmatched junction nucleotides: 15. The CDR3 DNA follows: TGTGCCAGCAGCCAAGGGGTAGCGCCGGTCAGGGAGGGCGGGGAGCTGTTTTTT. Translation gives CASSQGVAPVREGGELFF.

This chain links TRBV7-2 with TRBJ2-6; D call uncertain. V gave up 1 base and J gave up 0 bases, with 7 bases separating them. The length of the CDR3 is 16 residues. CDR1 and CDR2 from the germline V gene are SGHTA and FQGNSA. DNA for the CDR3: TGTGCCAGCAGCTTAGTTTCTTTCTCTGGGGCCAACGTCCTGACTTTC. Protein product: CASSLVSFSGANVLTF.

The table lists this clone with a few counts. This chain uses TRBV4-1 with TRBJ1-3; D possibly corresponds to TRBD1 (5 bases). The CDR3 spans 21 residues. V shed 5 bases and J shed 2 bases, with 31 bases lying between them. Germline lookup yields CDR1 MGHRA and CDR2 YSYEKL. CDR3 residues: CASSDVGLTVPLKKAGNTIYF. The CDR3 DNA sequence: TGCGCCAGCAGCGACGTGGGTTTGACAGTTCCTCTAAAGAAGGCTGGAAACACCATATATTTT.

The rearrangement uses TRBV15 and TRBJ2-2; 7 bases are a match to TRBD1. From germline, CDR1 is LNHNV and CDR2 YYDKDF (reference sequence). The CDR3 has 15 amino acids. V lost 5 bases to trimming and J lost 1 base; unmatched junction nucleotides: 4. In DNA form, the CDR3 reads TGTGCCACCAGCGTTGGGACAGTGAACACCGGGGAGCTGTTTTTT. It yields the protein CATSVGTVNTGELFF.

The chain links TRBV6-1 to TRBJ2-7, with 8 bases identical to TRBD2. Trimming removed 2 bases from V and 3 bases from J; junction bases left unmatched: 9. In germline, CDR1 is MNHNS, CDR2 SASEGT. The CDR3 extends over 16 amino acids. The CDR3: CASSEPIRGGYYEQYF. DNA for the CDR3: TGTGCCAGCAGTGAACCGATCCGGGGGGGGTACTACGAGCAGTACTTC.

The chain joins TRBV6-7 to TRBJ2-7, with 12 bases lining up with TRBD2. TRBV6-7 is known as an ORF, though its function is uncertain. The CDR3 totals 15 residues. V gave up 2 bases and J gave up 4 bases; unmatched junction bases: 3. The CDR3 bases are TGTGCCAGCAGTTACCCGCTAGCGGGAGGGTACGAGCAGTACTTC. Encoded protein: CASSYPLAGGYEQYF.

The chain joins TRBV4-2 to TRBJ2-5; D possibly corresponds to TRBD2 (6 bases). The V and J ends lost 0 bases and 4 bases respectively, with 12 bases between them. CDR3 size: 15 residues. Germline-derived CDR1 and CDR2 are LGHNA and YNFKEQ. The CDR3 region has the DNA TGTGCCAGCAGCCAAGATCATGACGGGAGAGAGACCCAGTACTTC. Translating it yields CASSQDHDGRETQYF.